The clone carrying this TCR beta chain was observed a single time. The antigen is undetermined. Only in-frame clones appear in the TCRdb table, and some are missing; sequencing was by immunoSEQ multiplex PCR. The sample contains 150,000 to 200,000 clones, 85% to 95% of which appear only once. The data are from a study of T cell responses to AZD1222 COVID-19 vaccine. Across the whole study: Second-dose intervals of approximately 4 or approximately 12 weeks were pooled.

Overall study results and limits: An increase in Spike-specific TCR breadth and depth was observed after two AZD1222 doses. Donors skewed white British and female; clonal diversity was possibly underestimated. There were vaccine-associated CD4 TCRs across spike, dominant at 160-218 and 743-854.

With 0 bases removed from V and 6 bases from J, the gap between germline ends came to 19 bases. The CDR3 consists of 17 residues. Germline-derived CDR1 and CDR2 are MGHRA and YSYEKL. The source was peripheral blood, collected on day 0 of AZD1222 vaccination. The sequence was collected from an adult in good health. The chain joins TRBV4-1 to TRBJ2-3, with unresolved D. CDR3 residues: CASSQDPQVVRYDTQYF. The CDR3 DNA reads TGCGCCAGCAGCCAAGATCCCCAAGTCGTCCGGTACGATACGCAGTATTTT.